This T cell receptor (beta chain) was obtained from a study of PD-1 blockade in classical Hodgkin lymphoma. Using immunoSEQ multiplex PCR, the repertoire was profiled, and TCRdb retains in-frame clones only, with some absent. Found here are 75,000 to 100,000 clones, around 81% of them singletons; the top ten hold about 16%. There was relapse after autologous stem cell transplantation in every patient, and there was variation in brentuximab vedotin exposure. This clonotype originated in a human donor with classical Hodgkin lymphoma. This specimen was peripheral blood mononuclear cells (PBMCs), taken before the second cycle of nivolumab.

In nucleotides, the CDR3 is TGTGCCAGCAGTGTCGACAGAATAACCTACGAGCAGTACTTC. It yields the protein CASSVDRITYEQYF. This sequence joins TRBV6-1 and TRBJ2-7; a possible D gene is TRBD1 (5 bases). Trimming removed 4 bases at V and 2 bases at J, with 12 bases between. The germline CDR1 and CDR2 sequences are MNHNS and SASEGT. This CDR3 is built from 14 residues.